This TCR beta chain was recorded in a study of blood T cell repertoires in COVID-19. Study information: Whether acute or convalescent, the COVID-19 samples came from the United States, Italy and Spain.

This clone appeared a few times. Under the authors' procedure: Estimation of nucleated cell counts was performed using reference gene primer amplification. Sequencing was performed with immunoSEQ multiplex PCR; in TCRdb, only in-frame clones are kept and a portion is missing. The V and J calls and the clone size are those of that table, but D and trimming were determined from the DNA. The top ten clones hold around 3.4% of a sample with 110,000 to 150,000 clones, 80% of them seen once. This CDR3 has 16 residues. The sequence was collected from a man between 65 and 85 years old who had recovered from COVID-19. The material sequenced was peripheral blood. The rearrangement links TRBV12-2 to TRBJ2-3; the table's TRBD1 call for D was not verified on the DNA. TRBV12-2 is reported as a pseudogene. The CDR3 loop is CASRLVNRGLPDTQYF. The CDR3 nucleotides are TGTGCAAGTCGCTTAGTTAACAGGGGGCTCCCAGATACGCAGTATTTT.